This T cell receptor (beta chain) was identified during a study of CD8 T cells in ankylosing spondylitis. This clonotype was seen repeatedly, ten times or more. The CDR3 contains 16 residues. The V gene lost 3 bases and the J gene lost 4 bases, with 16 bases spanning the gap. Germline lookup yields CDR1 SGHVS and CDR2 FNYEAQ. One entry per CDR3 protein results from TCRdb running MiXCR on the 5' RACE reads. The table records about 66,000 distinct CDR3 sequences, over 5% of them present only once. The sequenced sample consisted of synovial fluid, either unsorted or a sorted T cell fraction (not recorded which). The source is a male donor with ankylosing spondylitis. This chain connects TRBV7-6 to TRBJ1-3, with a possible D match to TRBD1 (5 bases). The CDR3 region has the DNA TGTGCCAGCAGCTTTTTCGGAGGCAGGGCCGGAAACACCATATATTTT. Protein product: CASSFFGGRAGNTIYF.